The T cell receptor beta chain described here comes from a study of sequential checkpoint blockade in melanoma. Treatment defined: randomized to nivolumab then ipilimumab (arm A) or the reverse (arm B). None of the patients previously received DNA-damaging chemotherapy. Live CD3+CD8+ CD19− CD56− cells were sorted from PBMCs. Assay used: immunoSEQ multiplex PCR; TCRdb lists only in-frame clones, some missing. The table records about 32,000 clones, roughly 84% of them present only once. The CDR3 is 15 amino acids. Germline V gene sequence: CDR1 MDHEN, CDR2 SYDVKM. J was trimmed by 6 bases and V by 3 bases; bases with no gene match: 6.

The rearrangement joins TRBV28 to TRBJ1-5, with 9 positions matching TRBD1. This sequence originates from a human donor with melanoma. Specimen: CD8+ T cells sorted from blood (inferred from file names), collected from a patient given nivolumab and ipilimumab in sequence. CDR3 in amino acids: CASSFPLDRGQPQHF. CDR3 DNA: TGTGCCAGCAGTTTTCCCCTGGACAGGGGTCAGCCCCAGCATTTT.